The sequence of this T cell receptor beta chain was determined in a study of CD8 T cells in ankylosing spondylitis (dated by TCRdb to about 2017). Some background on the complete study: T cell receptor beta repertoires were profiled in healthy donors and ankylosing spondylitis patients so that disease-linked TCR variants could be found. The full study cohort was made up of about 24 ankylosing spondylitis patients and fewer than 120 healthy donors. Peripheral blood was sampled, and synovial fluid was additionally collected from ankylosing spondylitis patients.

This clonotype has a count of ten or more. The antigen it binds to is not known. No qualities accompany the bases; no much larger clone lies one base away. TCRdb shows the sequencer as Illumina HiSeq 2500. TCR beta libraries were prepared by quantitative 5'-RACE with molecular barcodes. The study's own analysis went as follows. Disease-linked TCR variants were identified with a new computational method built on a probabilistic model of VDJ rearrangement. In-frame beta chains were kept once TCRdb had trimmed the public reads at Q25 with fastp and called clones with MiXCR. Rows are unified per CDR3 protein, each entry keeping the most common DNA and genes. The V and J calls shown here were made by TCRdb, not taken from the authors' results. The sample data list approximately 220,000 distinct CDR3 sequences, and roughly 25% of these were observed just once. The top ten constitute 5% to 7.5% of the sample.

The germline V gene encodes CDR1 KGHSH and CDR2 LQKENI. V drops 4 bases and J drops 8 bases, leaving 15 bases in between. Including cysteine and phenylalanine, the CDR3 has 15 amino acids. CDR3 DNA only is kept here, 45 bases in frame from base 1. Overall results and qualifications from the work: Blood from ankylosing spondylitis patients appeared to be characterized by a TCR beta motif made up of about 8 highly homologous amino acid variants. Some motif variants were previously reported in synovial fluid and blood of reactive arthritis patients, suggesting common disease-initiation mechanisms. According to the report, matched synovial fluid samples from ankylosing spondylitis patients were significantly enriched for the disease-linked clones. In peripheral blood, the disease-linked clones were found at relatively low frequencies and had a CD8+ phenotype.

Sequences were obtained from blood, either unsorted or a sorted T cell fraction (not recorded which). The TCR comes from a male donor with ankylosing spondylitis or in good health (not recorded which). The rearrangement combines TRBV18 with TRBJ1-6; a tentative D call is TRBD1 (6 bases match). The CDR3 reads CASSLQGTMDSPLHF. The DNA sequence is as follows: TGTGCCAGCTCACTACAGGGTACTATGGATTCACCCCTCCACTTT.